This TCR beta chain was captured in a study of human T cells and chemical hapten exposure. Whole-study findings and limits: TCRs whose frequency exceeded 1 in 1000 remained the same following DPC sensitization.

Time point specified: patch test 3, about 24 weeks after DPC sensitization. The treatment here: therapeutic diphenylcyclopropenone sensitization with weekly scalp DPC. Unfractionated whole blood was the source from which total RNA was extracted. Germline trimming cut 2 bases from V and 4 bases from J; bases unmatched to any gene: 9. Per germline, CDR1 MNHEY and CDR2 SVGEGT. The CDR3 has 17 amino acids. Individual cDNA molecules in this library carried unique molecular identifiers. Original processing notes: Samples contained a median of approximately 100,000 TCRs, with a range of about 20,000 to 750,000. TCRdb re-analysed the RACE reads in MiXCR, keeping a single row per CDR3 protein. The V and J calls were not made by the authors but by TCRdb's processing. The sample contains roughly 90,000 distinct CDR3 sequences, roughly a tenth of which appear only once. There are many counts of this clonotype. Its antigen is not known.

Source: whole blood, taken in connection with sensitization to the hapten diphenylcyclopropenone (DPC). This clonotype originated in a woman in her twenties or thirties with alopecia areata. Some clones in this sample may be carry-over from other donors' samples. The rearrangement joins TRBV6-2 or TRBV6-3 to TRBJ2-2; TRBD2 matches at 8 bases. This CDR3 reads CASSYGSGTLLTGELFF. The CDR3 nucleotides read TGTGCCAGCAGTTACGGTAGCGGGACGTTACTCACCGGGGAGCTGTTTTTT.